This entry describes one T cell receptor (beta chain). Antigen: not known. Looked up from germline, CDR1 is SGHDT and CDR2 is YYEEEE. Trimming shortened V by 4 bases and J by 1 base, and 15 bases separated the two germline ends. There are 16 residues in the CDR3. The source of the sample is a study of T cell repertoires in cytomegalovirus infection. Study information: Public TCR beta signature analysis indicated the presence of both CMV infection and matching HLA type. Notes on the study in general: CMV-specific TCR beta clonotypes restricted by HLA-C dominated the ex vivo response. There were carriers of CMV plus the relevant HLA, and cumulative public TCR beta family frequency identified them.

A single record per CDR3 protein comes from TCRdb applying MiXCR to the reads. The sample consists of approximately 140,000 distinct CDR3 sequences, more than 20% of them appearing once. V and J are TRBV5-6 and TRBJ1-3; tentative D call: TRBD1 (5 bases). The sample taken for sequencing was PBMCs, sequenced either directly or after in vitro stimulation (not recorded which). The TCR sequence derives from a human donor in good health (CMV status not recorded). Some clones in this sample may be carry-over from other donors' samples. The CDR3 DNA reads TGTGCCAGCAGCCCCGCAATGCAGGGATCTGGAAACACCATATATTTT. Its translation is CASSPAMQGSGNTIYF.